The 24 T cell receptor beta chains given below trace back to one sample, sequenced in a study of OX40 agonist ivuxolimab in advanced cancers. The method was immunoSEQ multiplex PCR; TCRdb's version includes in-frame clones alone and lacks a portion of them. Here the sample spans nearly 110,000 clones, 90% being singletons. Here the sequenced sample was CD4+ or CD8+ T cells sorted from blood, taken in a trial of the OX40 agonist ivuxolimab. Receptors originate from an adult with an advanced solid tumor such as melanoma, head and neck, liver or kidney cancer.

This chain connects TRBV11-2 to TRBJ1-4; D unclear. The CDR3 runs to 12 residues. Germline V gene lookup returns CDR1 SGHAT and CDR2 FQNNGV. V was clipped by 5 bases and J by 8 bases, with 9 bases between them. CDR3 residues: CASSAVREKLFF. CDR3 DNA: TGTGCCAGCAGCGCCGTCAGAGAAAAACTGTTTTTT.

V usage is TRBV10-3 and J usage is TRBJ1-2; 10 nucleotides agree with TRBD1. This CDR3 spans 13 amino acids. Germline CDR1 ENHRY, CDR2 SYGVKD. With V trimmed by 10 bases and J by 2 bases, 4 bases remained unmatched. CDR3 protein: CATRTGGNYGYTF. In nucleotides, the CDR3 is TGTGCCACCCGGACAGGGGGAAACTATGGCTACACCTTC.

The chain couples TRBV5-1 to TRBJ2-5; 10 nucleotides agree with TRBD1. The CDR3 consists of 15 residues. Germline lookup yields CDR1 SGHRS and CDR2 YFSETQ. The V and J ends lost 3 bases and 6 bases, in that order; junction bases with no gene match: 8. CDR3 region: CASSWGQGFWQTQYF. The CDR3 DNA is TGCGCCAGCAGCTGGGGACAGGGGTTTTGGCAGACCCAGTACTTC. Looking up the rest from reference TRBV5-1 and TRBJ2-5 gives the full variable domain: KAGVTQTPRYLIKTRGQQVTLSCSPISGHRSVSWYQQTPGQGLQFLFEYFSETQRNKGNFPGRFSGRQFSNSRSEMNVSTLELGDSALYLCASSWGQGFWQTQYFGPGTRLLVL.

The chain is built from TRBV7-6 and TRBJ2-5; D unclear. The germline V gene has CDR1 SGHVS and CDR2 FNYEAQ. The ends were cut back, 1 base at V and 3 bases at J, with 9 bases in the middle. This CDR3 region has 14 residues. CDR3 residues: CASSLVVGEETQYF. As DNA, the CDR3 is TGTGCCAGCAGCTTAGTTGTTGGAGAAGAGACCCAGTACTTC.

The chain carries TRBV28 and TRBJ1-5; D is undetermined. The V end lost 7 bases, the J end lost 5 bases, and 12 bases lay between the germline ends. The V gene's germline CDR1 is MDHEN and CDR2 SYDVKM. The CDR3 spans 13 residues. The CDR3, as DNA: TGTGCCAGCACCCCCTCTAGGGATCAGCCCCAGCATTTT. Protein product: CASTPSRDQPQHF.

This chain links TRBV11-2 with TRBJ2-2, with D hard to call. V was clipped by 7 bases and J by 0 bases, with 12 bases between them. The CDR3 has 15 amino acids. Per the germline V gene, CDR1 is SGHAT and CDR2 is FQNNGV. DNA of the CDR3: TGTGCCAGCACCATACCACGGACGAACACCGGGGAGCTGTTTTTT. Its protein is CASTIPRTNTGELFF.

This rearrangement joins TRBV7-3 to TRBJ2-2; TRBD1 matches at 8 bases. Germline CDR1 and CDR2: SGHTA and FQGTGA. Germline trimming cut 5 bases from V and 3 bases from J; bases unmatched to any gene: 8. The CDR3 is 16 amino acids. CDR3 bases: TGTGCCAGCAGCCTACACGGGACAGGATACACCGGGGAGCTGTTTTTT. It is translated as CASSLHGTGYTGELFF.

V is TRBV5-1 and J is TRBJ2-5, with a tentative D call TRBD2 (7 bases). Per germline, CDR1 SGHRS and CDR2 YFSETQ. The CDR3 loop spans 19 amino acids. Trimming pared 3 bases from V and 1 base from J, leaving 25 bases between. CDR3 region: CASSSNFRNSGGPQETQYF. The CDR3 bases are TGCGCCAGCAGCTCGAATTTTCGGAACTCCGGGGGGCCCCAAGAGACCCAGTACTTC.

CDR3 residues: CASSPGLGYGYTF. The CDR3 DNA follows: TGTGCCAGCAGCCCAGGGCTGGGCTATGGCTACACCTTC. V gene TRBV11-1 combines with J gene TRBJ1-2; maybe TRBD1 (5 bases). CDR3 size: 13 residues. The ends were cut back, 5 bases at V and 4 bases at J, with 11 bases in the middle. Germline CDR1 and CDR2: SGHAT and FQDESV (reference sequence).

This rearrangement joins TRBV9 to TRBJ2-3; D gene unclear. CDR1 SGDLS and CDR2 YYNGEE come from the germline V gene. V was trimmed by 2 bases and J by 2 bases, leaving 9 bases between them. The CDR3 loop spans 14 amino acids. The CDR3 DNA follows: TGTGCCAGCAGCGTGGGCCTATCCACAGATACGCAGTATTTT. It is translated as CASSVGLSTDTQYF. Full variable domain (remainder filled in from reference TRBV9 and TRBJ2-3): DSGVTQTPKHLITATGQRVTLRCSPRSGDLSVYWYQQSLDQGLQFLIQYYNGEERAKGNILERFSAQQFPDLHSELNLSSLELGDSALYFCASSVGLSTDTQYFGPGTRLTVL.

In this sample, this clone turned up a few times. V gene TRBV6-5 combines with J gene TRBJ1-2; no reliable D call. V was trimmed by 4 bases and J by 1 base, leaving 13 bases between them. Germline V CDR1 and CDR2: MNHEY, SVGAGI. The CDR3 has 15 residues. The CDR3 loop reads CASSLTDGLNYGYTF. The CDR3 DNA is TGTGCCAGCAGTTTAACCGACGGCCTTAACTATGGCTACACCTTC.

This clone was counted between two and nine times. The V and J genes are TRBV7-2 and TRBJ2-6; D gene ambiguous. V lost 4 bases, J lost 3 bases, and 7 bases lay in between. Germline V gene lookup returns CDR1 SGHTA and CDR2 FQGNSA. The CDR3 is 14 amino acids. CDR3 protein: CASSSGGGANVLTF. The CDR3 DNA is TGTGCCAGCAGCTCGGGTGGTGGGGCCAACGTCCTGACTTTC.

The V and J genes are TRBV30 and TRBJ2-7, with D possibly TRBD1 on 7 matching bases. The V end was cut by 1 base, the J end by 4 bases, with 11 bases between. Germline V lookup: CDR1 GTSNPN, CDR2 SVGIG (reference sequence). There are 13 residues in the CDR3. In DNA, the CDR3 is TGTGCCTGGAGTGCAGGGGGGTCGTACGAGCAGTACTTC. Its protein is CAWSAGGSYEQYF.

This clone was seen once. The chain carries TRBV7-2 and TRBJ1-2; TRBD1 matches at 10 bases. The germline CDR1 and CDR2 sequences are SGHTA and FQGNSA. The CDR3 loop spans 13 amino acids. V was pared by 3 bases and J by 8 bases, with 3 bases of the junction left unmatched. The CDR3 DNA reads TGTGCCAGCAGCTTGACAGGGGGCGGGGGCTACACCTTC. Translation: CASSLTGGGGYTF.

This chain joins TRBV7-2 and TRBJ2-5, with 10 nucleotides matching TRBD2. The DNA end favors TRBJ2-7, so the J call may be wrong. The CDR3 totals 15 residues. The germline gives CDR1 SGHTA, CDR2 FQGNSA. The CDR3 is CASSLASSGGYEQYF. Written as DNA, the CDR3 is TGTGCCAGCAGCTTAGCTTCTAGCGGGGGATACGAGCAGTACTTC.

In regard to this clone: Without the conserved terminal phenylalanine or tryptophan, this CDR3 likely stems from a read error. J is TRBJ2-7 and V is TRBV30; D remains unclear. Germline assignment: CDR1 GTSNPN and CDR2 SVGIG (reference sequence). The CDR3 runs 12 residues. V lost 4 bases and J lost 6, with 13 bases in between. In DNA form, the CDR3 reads TGTGCCTGGAAACCGCTTCAGTCCGAGCAGTACCTC. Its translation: CAWKPLQSEQYL.

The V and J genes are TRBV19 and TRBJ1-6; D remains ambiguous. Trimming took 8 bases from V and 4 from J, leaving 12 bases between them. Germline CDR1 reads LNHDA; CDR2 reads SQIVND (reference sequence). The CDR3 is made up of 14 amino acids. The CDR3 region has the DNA TGTGCCAGTGGTCCGACCGGGTATAATTCACCCCTCCACTTT. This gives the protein CASGPTGYNSPLHF.

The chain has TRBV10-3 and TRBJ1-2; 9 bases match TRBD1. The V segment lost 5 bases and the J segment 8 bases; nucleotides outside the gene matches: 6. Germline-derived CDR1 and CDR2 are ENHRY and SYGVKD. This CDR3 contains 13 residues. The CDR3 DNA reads TGTGCCATCAGTACAGGGGGCGCATTCGGCTACACCTTC. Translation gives CAISTGGAFGYTF.

The CDR3: CASSPPGAEAFF. The DNA for the CDR3 is TGTGCCAGCTCACCACCGGGGGCTGAAGCTTTCTTT. V usage is TRBV18 and J usage is TRBJ1-1; maybe TRBD1 (5 bases). The CDR3 has 12 amino acids. Per the germline V gene, CDR1 is KGHSH and CDR2 is LQKENI. Trimming cost V 0 bases and J 6 bases, with 5 bases left between them.

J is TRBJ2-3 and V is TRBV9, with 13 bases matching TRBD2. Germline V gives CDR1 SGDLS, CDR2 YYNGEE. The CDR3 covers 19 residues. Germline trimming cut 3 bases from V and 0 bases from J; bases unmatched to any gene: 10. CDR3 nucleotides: TGTGCCAGCAGCGCAAGACTAGCGGGGGGTCGTTCTAGCACAGATACGCAGTATTTT. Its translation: CASSARLAGGRSSTDTQYF.

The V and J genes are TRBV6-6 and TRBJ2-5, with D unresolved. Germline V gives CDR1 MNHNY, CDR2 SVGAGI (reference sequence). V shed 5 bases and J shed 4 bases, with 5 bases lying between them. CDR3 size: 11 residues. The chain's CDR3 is CASSALETQYF. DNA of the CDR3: TGTGCCAGCAGTGCCCTAGAGACCCAGTACTTC.

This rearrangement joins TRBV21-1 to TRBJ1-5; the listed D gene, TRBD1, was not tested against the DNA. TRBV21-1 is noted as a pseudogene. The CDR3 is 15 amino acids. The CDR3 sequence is CASSRRRRGRLAQHF. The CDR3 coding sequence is TGTGCCAGCAGCCGGAGACGTAGGGGGCGCTTGGCCCAGCATTTT.

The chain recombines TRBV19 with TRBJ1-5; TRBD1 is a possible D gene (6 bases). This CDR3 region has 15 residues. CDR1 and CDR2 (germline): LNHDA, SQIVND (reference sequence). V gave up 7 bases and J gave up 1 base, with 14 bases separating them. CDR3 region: CASTAGHRSNQPQHF. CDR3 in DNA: TGTGCCAGTACTGCGGGACACCGGAGCAATCAGCCCCAGCATTTT. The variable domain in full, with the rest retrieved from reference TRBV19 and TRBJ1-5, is DGGITQSPKYLFRKEGQNVTLSCEQNLNHDAMYWYRQDPGQGLRLIYYSQIVNDFQKGDIAEGYSVSREKKESFPLTVTSAQKNPTAFYLCASTAGHRSNQPQHFGDGTRLSIL.

The CDR3 DNA is TGTGCCACCAGCAGCGGGGACCCCTCCCAAGAGACCCAGTACTTC. It yields the protein CATSSGDPSQETQYF. The chain links TRBV15 to TRBJ2-5; D tentatively fits TRBD1 or TRBD2 (5 bases each). The ends were cut back, 3 bases at V and 1 base at J, with 12 bases in the middle. This CDR3 has 15 amino acids. The germline V gene encodes CDR1 LNHNV and CDR2 YYDKDF (reference sequence). The variable domain in full, with the rest retrieved from reference TRBV15 and TRBJ2-5, is DAMVIQNPRYQVTQFGKPVTLSCSQTLNHNVMYWYQQKSSQAPKLLFHYYDKDFNNEADTPDNFQSRRPNTSFCFLDIRSPGLGDTAMYLCATSSGDPSQETQYFGPGTRLLVL.